What follows are 20 T cell receptor beta chains derived from one specimen sequenced in a study of T cell repertoires in cytomegalovirus infection. Antigens for these TCRs are unknown. TCRdb re-derived calls from the reads in MiXCR, one entry per CDR3 protein. The data show 600,000 to 700,000 distinct CDR3 sequences, 33% seen once. Specimen: cultured PBMCs, collected from culture after CMV antigen stimulation. Receptor source: a human donor in good health (CMV status not recorded). Some clones in this sample may be carry-over from other donors' samples.

A few counts support this clonotype. The genes are TRBV12-3 or TRBV12-4 and TRBJ2-3; the D gene is possibly TRBD2 (6 bases). The CDR3 has 14 residues. Trimming pared 5 bases from V and 5 bases from J, leaving 14 bases between. The CDR3 sequence is CASSPRLDIDTQYF. In DNA, the CDR3 is TGTGCCAGCAGTCCCAGACTAGATATAGATACGCAGTATTTT.

This clonotype was found many times. This rearrangement joins TRBV7-6 to TRBJ2-1, with 9 bases fitting TRBD2. The CDR3 length is 14 residues. The trim removed 0 bases at V and 7 bases at J, leaving 1 base unmatched. CDR1 is SGHVS, CDR2 FNYEAQ, per germline. This CDR3 reads CASSLASGGNEQFF. The CDR3 bases are TGTGCCAGCAGCTTAGCTAGCGGGGGTAATGAGCAGTTCTTC.

This clonotype was observed a handful of times. The genes are TRBV7-9 and TRBJ2-7; TRBD1 agrees at 8 bases. In germline, CDR1 is SEHNR, CDR2 FQNEAQ (reference sequence). CDR3 length equals 16 residues. Unmatched junction bases numbered 14, after V lost 5 bases and J lost 5 bases. The CDR3 DNA is TGTGCCAGCAGCACGATTGAGGACAGGGTGGGCCACGAGCAGTACTTC. The encoded protein is CASSTIEDRVGHEQYF.

This clonotype occurred many times. The chain has TRBV7-2 and TRBJ2-5; TRBD1 is a possible D gene (5 bases). Per germline, CDR1 SGHTA and CDR2 FQGNSA. This CDR3 is 14 amino acids long. Trimming cost V 6 bases and J 4 bases, with 15 bases left between them. The CDR3 nucleotides read TGTGCCAGCAGATTGACAGCAGGTTCAGAGACCCAGTACTTC. Translated, it gives CASRLTAGSETQYF.

This clonotype was observed a handful of times. The V call is TRBV6-2 or TRBV6-3, the J call TRBJ2-1, with 10 bases identical to TRBD1. The CDR3 spans 17 residues. The J segment lost 8 bases and the V segment lost 2 bases, leaving 12 bases of the junction unmatched. In germline, CDR1 is MNHEY, CDR2 SVGEGT. The CDR3 reads CASSYEWGTGATDEQFF. DNA for the CDR3: TGTGCCAGCAGTTACGAATGGGGGACAGGGGCTACCGATGAGCAGTTCTTC.

V and J are TRBV11-2 and TRBJ2-5, with a weak D call TRBD2 (6 bases). The CDR3 contains 12 residues. V lost 5 bases to trimming and J lost 7 bases, with 11 bases between them. The germline V gene has CDR1 SGHAT and CDR2 FQNNGV. The chain's CDR3 is CASSDTEGTQYF. CDR3 sequence (DNA): TGTGCCAGCAGCGATACGGAGGGGACCCAGTACTTC.

The gene calls are TRBV12-3 or TRBV12-4 and TRBJ2-1; D is ambiguous. Trimming pared 3 bases from V and 6 bases from J, leaving 12 bases between. This CDR3 is 14 amino acids long. The CDR3 region has the DNA TGTGCCAGCAGTTTCGTGGCTAGAACCAATGAGCAGTTCTTC. Translating it yields CASSFVARTNEQFF.

A few counts support this clonotype. The chain joins TRBV11-2 to TRBJ2-2, with a possible D match to TRBD2 (6 bases). The CDR3 is 17 residues long. Trimming left V 1 base short and J 3 bases short, with 15 bases between. Per the germline V gene, CDR1 is SGHAT and CDR2 is FQNNGV. The CDR3 nucleotides read TGTGCCAGCAGCTTAGTCACCATAGCGGCCCACACCGGGGAGCTGTTTTTT. It encodes CASSLVTIAAHTGELFF.

The rearrangement joins TRBV19 to TRBJ2-3; TRBD2 matches 12 bases. The CDR3 runs to 19 residues. CDR1 is LNHDA, CDR2 SQIVND, per germline (reference sequence). V lost 5 bases, J lost 2 bases, and 14 bases stayed unmatched. DNA of the CDR3: TGTGCCAGTAGTGCGGGAAGGCGGACTAGCGGGGCTCACACAGATACGCAGTATTTT. It encodes CASSAGRRTSGAHTDTQYF.

The J gene is TRBJ2-1, the V gene TRBV5-4; no reliable D call. Trimming shortened V by 9 bases and J by 8 bases, and 12 bases separated the two germline ends. The CDR3 sequence is 11 residues long. Germline CDR1 reads SGHNT; CDR2 reads YYREEE (reference sequence). DNA of the CDR3: TGTGCCACCCTAGGCGCCCATGAGCAGTTCTTC. Protein: CATLGAHEQFF. The full variable domain, completed using reference TRBV5-4 and TRBJ2-1, is ETGVTQSPTHLIKTRGQQVTLRCSSQSGHNTVSWYQQALGQGPQFIFQYYREEENGRGNFPPRFSGLQFPNYSSELNVNALELDDSALYLCATLGAHEQFFGPGTRLTVL.

This clonotype has a handful of counts. The rearrangement links TRBV28 to TRBJ1-5, with 8 bases matching TRBD1. CDR1 and CDR2 (germline): MDHEN, SYDVKM. The CDR3 extends over 17 amino acids. V was pared by 5 bases and J by 1 base, with 10 bases of the junction left unmatched. CDR3 nucleotides: TGTGCCAGCAGTCGAAGGGGATACAGGGGGAGCAATCAGCCCCAGCATTTT. The encoded protein is CASSRRGYRGSNQPQHF.

The rearrangement links TRBV6-5 to TRBJ2-3; D ambiguous. Germline V CDR1 and CDR2: MNHEY, SVGAGI. The V and J ends lost 5 bases and 3 bases respectively, with 21 bases between them. This CDR3 contains 17 residues. The CDR3 sequence: CASSEDSGWPPTDTQYF. As DNA, the CDR3 is TGTGCCAGCAGTGAAGATTCTGGGTGGCCCCCTACAGATACGCAGTATTTT.

The chain links TRBV6-8 to TRBJ2-6; D not certain. The V gene's germline CDR1 is MNHGY and CDR2 SAAAGT. The V end lost 0 bases, the J end lost 3 bases, and 6 bases lay between the germline ends. The CDR3 has 15 residues. The CDR3: CASSYSRGGANVLTF. The CDR3 DNA is TGTGCCAGCAGTTACTCTCGCGGTGGGGCCAACGTCCTGACTTTC.

There are a few counts of this clonotype. The chain joins TRBV24-1 to TRBJ2-1, with 10 bases fitting TRBD1. V lost 5 bases and J lost 10; bases outside the gene matches: 10. CDR1 and CDR2 from the germline V gene are KGHDR and SFDVKD. The CDR3 consists of 15 residues. CDR3 sequence: CATSAGTGVGQEQFF. CDR3 DNA sequence: TGTGCCACCAGTGCCGGGACAGGGGTTGGGCAAGAGCAGTTCTTC.

The chain uses TRBV10-3 and TRBJ2-3, with a possible D match to TRBD2 (5 bases). Trimming left V 7 bases short and J 7 bases short, with 18 bases between. The CDR3 loop spans 14 amino acids. Germline values: CDR1 ENHRY, CDR2 SYGVKD. The CDR3 DNA is TGTGCCATCACCTCGGGAATTAAGGGCTATACGCAGTATTTT. It specifies CAITSGIKGYTQYF.

Only a few counts were recorded for this clonotype. This chain uses TRBV28 with TRBJ2-5; TRBD2 matches at 7 bases. V gave up 5 bases and J gave up 7 bases; unmatched junction bases: 10. CDR3 length equals 14 residues. Germline V gives CDR1 MDHEN, CDR2 SYDVKM. The CDR3 DNA follows: TGTGCCAGCAGTCCACCGACTAGCCTGGGGACCCAGTACTTC. It yields the protein CASSPPTSLGTQYF.

V gene TRBV6-5 combines with J gene TRBJ2-3; TRBD1 aligns across 7 bases. This CDR3 comprises 13 residues. The germline V gene encodes CDR1 MNHEY and CDR2 SVGAGI. CDR3 region: CGTGVEGTDTQYF. CDR3 sequence (DNA): TGTGGCACAGGGGTTGAAGGCACAGATACGCAGTATTTT.

This clonotype has ten or more counts. A much larger clone differs from this one at a single base, so this may be a read error. The genes are TRBV12-3 or TRBV12-4 and TRBJ2-1, with D unresolved. This CDR3 is built from 11 residues. V shed 7 bases and J shed 0 bases, with 1 base lying between them. CDR3 in DNA: TGTGCCAGCACCTCCTACAATGAGCAGTTCTTC. Translated: CASTSYNEQFF.

This clonotype was counted between two and nine times. This chain joins TRBV24-1 and TRBJ2-3, with D unclear. The V and J ends lost 7 bases and 4 bases respectively, with 17 bases between them. CDR3 length: 15 residues. From germline, CDR1 is KGHDR and CDR2 SFDVKD. The CDR3 region has the DNA TGTGCCACCAGCGCCAGCTCCGAGTCAGCAGATACGCAGTATTTT. This sequence encodes CATSASSESADTQYF.

The J gene is TRBJ2-1, the V gene TRBV7-9; D not resolved. Trimming shortened V by 1 base and J by 8 bases, and 9 bases separated the two germline ends. Looked up from germline, CDR1 is SEHNR and CDR2 is FQNEAQ (reference sequence). The CDR3 runs 13 residues. CDR3 sequence: CASSLVGLDEQFF. The CDR3 bases are TGTGCCAGCAGCTTAGTTGGTTTGGATGAGCAGTTCTTC. The full variable domain, rest sourced from reference TRBV7-9 and TRBJ2-1, is DTGVSQNPRHKITKRGQNVTFRCDPISEHNRLYWYRQTLGQGPEFLTYFQNEAQLEKSRLLSDRFSAERPKGSFSTLEIQRTEQGDSAMYLCASSLVGLDEQFFGPGTRLTVL.